The rows below give T cell receptor beta chains drawn from one sample of a study of blood T cells in healthy people across ages. TCRdb analysed the 5' RACE reads with MiXCR anew, one entry per CDR3 protein. This sample carries just over 1 million distinct CDR3 sequences, more than 35% of them seen once, and the ten largest clones take approximately 20%. The specimen sequenced was blood. The receptors originated from a woman aged 60-70 years in good health. Each CDR3 is given with its conserved first and last residue. A D gene is named only where the DNA matches it firmly. Clone size is stated in some rows and not others, as once, few, many or a class when expanded.

. | TRBJ2-5 | TRBV12-3/TRBV12-4 | . | CASRVGIRAETQYF | TGTGCCAGCAGGGTGGGCATCAGGGCCGAGACCCAGTACTTC
TRBD2 | TRBJ2-7 | TRBV5-1 | . | CASSPLAGALSSYEQYF | TGCGCCAGCAGCCCTCTAGCGGGGGCCCTAAGCTCCTACGAGCAGTACTTC
. | TRBJ2-1 | TRBV29-1 | few | CSVVIGSSYNEQFF | TGCAGCGTTGTAATCGGGAGTTCCTACAATGAGCAGTTCTTC
. | TRBJ2-4 | TRBV12-3/TRBV12-4 | . | CASSYQGIQYF | TGTGCCAGCAGTTACCAGGGGATTCAGTACTTC
. | TRBJ2-1 | TRBV6-5 | . | CASSPGPTSREQFF | TGTGCCAGCAGCCCGGGACCAACCTCTCGCGAGCAGTTCTTC
. | TRBJ2-7 | TRBV20-1 | . | CSAIRTNYEQYF | TGCAGTGCTATCCGGACTAACTACGAGCAGTACTTC
. | TRBJ2-7 | TRBV11-2 | few | CASSFRDGTYEQYF | TGTGCCAGCAGCTTCCGGGACGGAACCTACGAGCAGTACTTC
TRBD2 | TRBJ2-3 | TRBV4-2 | . | CASSQGLAGAVTDTRYF | TGTGCCAGCAGCCAGGGTTTAGCGGGAGCCGTCACAGATACGCGGTATTTT
. | TRBJ2-5 | TRBV29-1 | . | CSVDVGIETQYF | TGCAGCGTTGACGTTGGGATAGAGACCCAGTACTTC
. | TRBJ2-1 | TRBV29-1 | . | CSVEDPLYNEQFF | TGCAGCGTTGAAGATCCACTTTACAATGAGCAGTTCTTC
. | TRBJ2-2 | TRBV20-1 | few | CSAPDRGSGELFF | TGCAGTGCCCCGGACCGGGGCTCCGGGGAGCTGTTTTTT
. | TRBJ2-5 | TRBV29-1 | few | CSVCVRGAPQETQYF | TGCAGCGTTTGCGTCAGGGGGGCGCCCCAAGAGACCCAGTACTTC
TRBD1 | TRBJ2-4 | TRBV10-1 | . | CASSPGQGWMAKNIQYF | TGTGCCAGCAGTCCGGGACAGGGATGGATGGCCAAAAACATTCAGTACTTC
TRBD2 | TRBJ2-5 | TRBV12-3/TRBV12-4 | few | CASSTGEGTIHQETQYF | TGTGCCAGCAGTACTGGGGAGGGAACAATACACCAAGAGACCCAGTACTTC
TRBD2 | TRBJ2-7 | TRBV7-8 | few | CASTTSGVIYEQYF | TGTGCCAGCACCACTAGCGGAGTTATCTACGAGCAGTACTTC
. | TRBJ2-2 | TRBV25-1 | . | CASSPRSLGTGELFF | TGTGCCAGCAGTCCAAGATCTTTGGGAACCGGGGAGCTGTTTTTT
TRBD1 | TRBJ1-6 | TRBV2 | . | CASRDRAPNSPLHF | TGTGCCAGCAGGGACAGGGCTCCCAATTCACCCCTCCACTTT
. | TRBJ2-6 | TRBV28 | . | CASSRTRSGANVLTF | TGTGCCAGCAGTAGAACACGCTCTGGGGCCAACGTCCTGACTTTC
. | TRBJ2-5 | TRBV5-1 | few | CASSPHRDPQETQYF | TGCGCCAGCAGCCCACACAGGGACCCCCAAGAGACCCAGTACTTC
. | TRBJ1-1 | TRBV29-1 | . | CSVPGGGTEAFF | TGCAGCGTTCCGGGGGGGGGGACTGAAGCTTTCTTT
TRBD2 | TRBJ2-1 | TRBV9 | . | CASSVGLAGAYNEQFF | TGTGCCAGCAGCGTAGGCCTAGCGGGCGCCTACAATGAGCAGTTCTTC
. | TRBJ2-5 | TRBV20-1 | . | CSARDGGRPQETQYF | TGCAGTGCTAGAGACGGGGGAAGGCCCCAAGAGACCCAGTACTTC
. | TRBJ2-6 | TRBV20-1 | once | CSARGAYSGANVLTF | TGCAGTGCTAGAGGAGCGTACTCTGGGGCCAACGTCCTGACTTTC
TRBD2 | TRBJ2-1 | TRBV2 | few | CASSEAGLAGRSEQFF | TGTGCCAGCAGTGAAGCGGGACTAGCGGGAAGAAGTGAGCAGTTCTTC
TRBD1 | TRBJ2-1 | TRBV9 | few | CASSVETGGYNEQFF | TGTGCCAGCAGCGTAGAGACAGGGGGGTACAATGAGCAGTTCTTC
. | TRBJ2-4 | TRBV30 | . | CALESLGNIQYF | TGTGCCTTAGAAAGTCTGGGGAACATTCAGTACTTC
. | TRBJ2-4 | TRBV28 | . | CASSRGERGNIQYF | TGTGCCAGCAGTCGGGGCGAACGGGGGAACATTCAGTACTTC
TRBD2 | TRBJ2-3 | TRBV27 | few | CASSPLREGFSYDQYF | TGTGCCAGCAGCCCCCTACGGGAGGGCTTCTCCTACGATCAGTATTTT
TRBD2 | TRBJ2-1 | TRBV28 | . | CASSLLITSGSDDEQFF | TGTGCCAGCAGTTTATTAATCACTAGCGGGAGCGACGATGAGCAGTTCTTC
TRBD1 | TRBJ2-5 | TRBV10-1 | . | CASSYTGTGGTEQYF | TGCGCCAGCAGTTACACCGGGACAGGGGGCACTGAGCAGTACTTC
. | TRBJ2-7 | TRBV12-3/TRBV12-4 | . | CASSLRVSDEQYF | TGTGCCAGCAGTTTGAGGGTATCAGACGAGCAGTACTTC